This T cell receptor (beta chain) was identified in a study of identical twins. Each CDR3 protein is one row after TCRdb ran MiXCR on the 5' RACE reads. The data contain more than 600,000 distinct CDR3 sequences, roughly 18% of them singletons. Germline CDR1 is MNHEY and CDR2 is SVGEGT. The CDR3 runs to 11 residues. V was clipped by 8 bases and J by 14 bases; unmatched bases: 9. The same specimen was also included in a second study, on T cells expressing NK-cell markers. That work adds: NKG2C+ dominant clonotype frequencies in six or seven donors were about 1.0-7.5% of CD8+ T cells.

This clonotype originated in a woman under 30 in good health. Sequencing input: PBMCs. The V gene is TRBV6-2 or TRBV6-3, the J gene TRBJ2-1, with TRBD2 matching 7 bases. CDR3: CASGEGTSEFF. CDR3 nucleotide sequence: TGTGCCAGCGGAGAAGGAACTAGCGAGTTCTTC.